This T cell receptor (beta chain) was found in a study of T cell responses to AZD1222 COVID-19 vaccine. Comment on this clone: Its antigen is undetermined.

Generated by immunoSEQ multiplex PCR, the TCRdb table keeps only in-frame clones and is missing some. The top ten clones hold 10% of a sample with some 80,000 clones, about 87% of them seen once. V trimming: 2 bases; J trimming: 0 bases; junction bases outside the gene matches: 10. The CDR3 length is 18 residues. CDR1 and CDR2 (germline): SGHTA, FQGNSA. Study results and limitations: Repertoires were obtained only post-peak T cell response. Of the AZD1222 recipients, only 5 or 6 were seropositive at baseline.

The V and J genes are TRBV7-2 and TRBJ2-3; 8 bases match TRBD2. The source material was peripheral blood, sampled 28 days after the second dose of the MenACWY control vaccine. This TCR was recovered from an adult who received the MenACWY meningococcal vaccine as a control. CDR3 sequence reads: CASSLRGGAGVSTDTQYF. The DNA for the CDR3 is TGTGCCAGCAGCTTAAGGGGCGGAGCGGGGGTTAGCACAGATACGCAGTATTTT.